The 21 T cell receptor beta chains presented below share a single source sample, sequenced in a study of cytomegalovirus exposure and HLA in healthy donors. PCR primers comprised 60 Vbeta and 13 Jbeta primers. Only in-frame clones appear in the TCRdb table, and some are missing; sequencing was by immunoSEQ multiplex PCR. The sample yields roughly 150,000 clones, roughly 70% seen once. The sample comprised PBMCs. The receptor set was obtained from a young man in good health and CMV-seropositive.

The chain combines TRBV18 with TRBJ2-5; D gene ambiguous. The CDR3 has 13 amino acids. V dropped 3 bases and J dropped 3 bases, with 8 bases sitting between them. CDR1 is KGHSH and CDR2 is LQKENI in the germline V gene. The CDR3 DNA follows: TGTGCCAGCTCACCTGGCTCAAAAGAGACCCAGTACTTC. Its translation: CASSPGSKETQYF.

The rearrangement uses TRBV7-9 and TRBJ1-3, with D possibly being TRBD1 (5 bases). The V gene lost 2 bases and the J gene lost 6 bases, with 11 bases spanning the gap. This CDR3 spans 14 amino acids. CDR1 SEHNR and CDR2 FQNEAQ come from the germline V gene (reference sequence). CDR3 nucleotide sequence: TGTGCCAGCAGCTTACCAGGACACGAAAACACCATATATTTT. It codes for CASSLPGHENTIYF.

This chain uses TRBV5-1 with TRBJ2-3; D unresolved. V gave up 6 bases and J gave up 4 bases, with 6 bases separating them. In germline, CDR1 is SGHRS, CDR2 YFSETQ. This CDR3 is 11 amino acids long. CDR3 in DNA: TGCGCCAGCACCGAGTCAGATACGCAGTATTTT. This encodes CASTESDTQYF.

This chain joins TRBV9 and TRBJ2-1; 7 bases agree with TRBD2. The V gene end was trimmed by 4 bases and the J gene end by 3 bases; junction bases not matched to a gene: 7. The CDR3 sequence is 15 residues long. The V gene's germline CDR1 is SGDLS and CDR2 YYNGEE. The CDR3 spells CASSPPGLSYNEQFF. DNA of the CDR3: TGTGCCAGCAGCCCTCCGGGACTAAGCTACAATGAGCAGTTCTTC.

This clone was counted only a few times. The rearrangement uses TRBV2 and TRBJ1-1; the D is unclear. The V gene's germline CDR1 is SNHLY and CDR2 FYNNEI. CDR3 length: 11 amino acids. V was trimmed by 4 bases and J by 11 bases, leaving 11 bases between them. The CDR3 here is CASSVSFEAFF. In nucleotides, the CDR3 is TGTGCCAGCAGTGTGTCGTTTGAGGCTTTCTTT.

The J gene is TRBJ1-4, the V gene TRBV28, with TRBD1 as a possible D gene (6 bases). The CDR3 covers 18 residues. Germline CDR1 MDHEN, CDR2 SYDVKM. Trimming pared 7 bases from V and 1 base from J, leaving 22 bases between. The CDR3 reads CASKTDSSGLKTNEKLFF. In DNA, the CDR3 is TGTGCCAGCAAAACGGACAGTTCTGGCCTCAAAACTAATGAAAAACTGTTTTTT.

The count of this clone is one. The CDR3 is CASSQADSLIETQYF. Written as DNA, the CDR3 is TGTGCCAGCAGCCAAGCGGACAGCTTGATAGAGACCCAGTACTTC. The chain combines TRBV4-2 with TRBJ2-5, with TRBD1 as a possible D gene (6 bases). V was cut by 1 base and J by 4 bases, with 13 bases left in between. This CDR3 has 15 residues. Per germline, CDR1 LGHNA and CDR2 YNFKEQ.

The chain couples TRBV14 to TRBJ2-5; TRBD2 matches at 8 bases. The tail of the sequence fits TRBJ2-7 better, so the J call may be wrong. CDR1 is SGHDN, CDR2 FVKESK, per germline. CDR3 length: 15 residues. CDR3: CASSRSGLEVYEQYF. The CDR3 nucleotides read TGTGCCAGCAGCCGCTCGGGACTAGAAGTTTACGAGCAGTACTTC.

This clone has a handful of counts. The gene calls are TRBV7-3 and TRBJ2-7, with 10 bases identical to TRBD1. The CDR3 is made up of 14 amino acids. V was clipped by 5 bases and J by 3 bases; unmatched bases: 4. CDR1 is SGHTA and CDR2 is FQGTGA in the germline V gene. In nucleotides, the CDR3 is TGTGCCAGCAGCCCGGACAGGGGGGTCTACGAGCAGTACTTC. Its translation: CASSPDRGVYEQYF.

The table lists this clone with a few counts. The chain uses TRBV6-1 and TRBJ1-1; tentatively, D is TRBD1 (5 bases). Trimming removed 4 bases at V and 10 bases at J, with 25 bases between. The CDR3 has 16 amino acids. In germline, CDR1 is MNHNS, CDR2 SASEGT. CDR3 bases: TGTGCCAGCAGTGGGTTCACGGTGGGGGGTTCGGGACGAGCTTTCTTT. Translation: CASSGFTVGGSGRAFF.

The table lists this clone with a count of one. The chain has TRBV5-1 and TRBJ2-3; TRBD1 is a possible D gene (5 bases). Germline CDR1 and CDR2: SGHRS and YFSETQ. V was cut by 0 bases and J by 0 bases, with 5 bases left in between. The CDR3 is 14 amino acids. In DNA, the CDR3 is TGCGCCAGCAGCTTGGACAGGAGCACAGATACGCAGTATTTT. This translates into CASSLDRSTDTQYF.

The chain joins TRBV19 to TRBJ2-1; the match to TRBD1 covers 9 bases. CDR3 length: 19 amino acids. V gave up 3 bases and J gave up 8 bases; unmatched junction bases: 20. Germline V gene data show CDR1 as LNHDA and CDR2 as SQIVND (reference sequence). The CDR3 reads CASSILGQGPRGGLYEQFF. The CDR3, as DNA: TGTGCCAGTAGTATTCTGGGACAGGGCCCCCGAGGGGGGTTGTATGAGCAGTTCTTC. The variable domain in full, with the rest retrieved from reference TRBV19 and TRBJ2-1, is DGGITQSPKYLFRKEGQNVTLSCEQNLNHDAMYWYRQDPGQGLRLIYYSQIVNDFQKGDIAEGYSVSREKKESFPLTVTSAQKNPTAFYLCASSILGQGPRGGLYEQFFGPGTRLTVL.

The V and J genes are TRBV30 and TRBJ1-5; D may be TRBD1 (6 bases). CDR1 and CDR2 (germline): GTSNPN, SVGIG (reference sequence). V shed 0 bases and J shed 7 bases, with 10 bases lying between them. This CDR3 is 13 amino acids long. The CDR3 sequence: CAWSVHRAQPQHF. CDR3 coding DNA: TGTGCCTGGAGTGTACACAGGGCGCAGCCCCAGCATTTT. Drawing the rest from reference TRBV30 and TRBJ1-5, the complete variable domain is SQTIHQWPATLVQPVGSPLSLECTVEGTSNPNLYWYRQAAGRGLQLLFYSVGIGQISSEVPQNLSASRPQDRQFILSSKKLLLSDSGFYLCAWSVHRAQPQHFGDGTRLSIL.

This chain uses TRBV6-5 with TRBJ1-3; possible D gene TRBD1, 5 bases. The V gene lost 7 bases and the J gene lost 0 bases, with 7 bases spanning the gap. This CDR3 spans 13 amino acids. Germline V gene data show CDR1 as MNHEY and CDR2 as SVGAGI. For the CDR3, the DNA is TGTGCCAGCAAGGGGCTCTCTGGAAACACCATATATTTT. Protein product: CASKGLSGNTIYF.

The CDR3 here is CASSLFRGRVAEQYF. CDR3 coding DNA: TGTGCCAGCAGCTTGTTTAGGGGAAGAGTGGCCGAGCAGTACTTC. J is TRBJ2-7 and V is TRBV7-9; possibly TRBD1 for D (5 bases). V shed 3 bases and J shed 6 bases, with 18 bases lying between them. CDR3 length equals 15 residues. Germline loops: CDR1 SEHNR, CDR2 FQNEAQ (reference sequence).

A word on this clone: A junction end diverges from the germline sequence, so it may reflect a read error. This chain connects TRBV7-9 to TRBJ2-6, with 10 positions matching TRBD1. The CDR3 consists of 19 residues. Germline CDR1 SEHNR, CDR2 FQNEAQ (reference sequence). The CDR3 bases are TGTTCCAGCAGCTTGACATGGACAGGGGGTCCTTATGGGGCCAACGTCCTGACTTTC. Translated, it gives CSSSLTWTGGPYGANVLTF.

The rearrangement links TRBV10-3 to TRBJ2-3; TRBD1 aligns across 9 bases. V dropped 0 bases and J dropped 6; count of bases not matched to a gene: 7. The germline V gene encodes CDR1 ENHRY and CDR2 SYGVKD. The CDR3 loop spans 16 amino acids. The CDR3 coding sequence is TGTGCCATCAGTGAGTCCGTTACAGGGGGCCGGGATACGCAGTATTTT. Encoded protein: CAISESVTGGRDTQYF.

A single count supports this clone. The chain links TRBV2 to TRBJ2-1; 9 positions agree with TRBD2. This CDR3 is 16 amino acids long. Germline V gene lookup returns CDR1 SNHLY and CDR2 FYNNEI. V was clipped by 7 bases and J by 9 bases; unmatched bases: 16. CDR3 DNA: TGTGCCAGCAACCAACAGGGCGGGAGGGCCACTGGTGAGCAGTTCTTC. This translates into CASNQQGGRATGEQFF.

The chain couples TRBV14 to TRBJ1-6; 8 bases are shared with TRBD1. The CDR3 totals 13 residues. Germline lookup yields CDR1 SGHDN and CDR2 FVKESK. V shed 1 base, J shed 14 bases, and the junction held 4 bases outside the gene matches. The CDR3 is CASSQGTGWTLHF. Written as DNA, the CDR3 is TGTGCCAGCAGCCAAGGGACAGGGTGGACCCTCCACTTT. Using reference TRBV14 and TRBJ1-6 for the parts outside the CDR3, the full variable domain is EAGVTQFPSHSVIEKGQTVTLRCDPISGHDNLYWYRRVMGKEIKFLLHFVKESKQDESGMPNNRFLAERTGGTYSTLKVQPAELEDSGVYFCASSQGTGWTLHFGNGTRLTVT.

The chain couples TRBV16 to TRBJ2-7, with D unclear. Trimming removed 3 bases at V and 3 bases at J, with 9 bases between. Germline V CDR1 and CDR2: KGHSY, FQNENV. The CDR3 sequence is 13 residues long. The CDR3 protein is CASSQGTIYEQYF. CDR3 nucleotides: TGTGCCAGCAGCCAGGGCACAATCTACGAGCAGTACTTC.

V gene TRBV27 combines with J gene TRBJ2-5; unclear D gene. Germline-derived CDR1 and CDR2 are MNHEY and SMNVEV (reference sequence). Trimming removed 2 bases at V and 7 bases at J, with 11 bases between. The CDR3 has 13 residues. As DNA, the CDR3 is TGTGCCAGCAGTTTACGCGGTCGAGGGACCCAGTACTTC. It translates to CASSLRGRGTQYF.